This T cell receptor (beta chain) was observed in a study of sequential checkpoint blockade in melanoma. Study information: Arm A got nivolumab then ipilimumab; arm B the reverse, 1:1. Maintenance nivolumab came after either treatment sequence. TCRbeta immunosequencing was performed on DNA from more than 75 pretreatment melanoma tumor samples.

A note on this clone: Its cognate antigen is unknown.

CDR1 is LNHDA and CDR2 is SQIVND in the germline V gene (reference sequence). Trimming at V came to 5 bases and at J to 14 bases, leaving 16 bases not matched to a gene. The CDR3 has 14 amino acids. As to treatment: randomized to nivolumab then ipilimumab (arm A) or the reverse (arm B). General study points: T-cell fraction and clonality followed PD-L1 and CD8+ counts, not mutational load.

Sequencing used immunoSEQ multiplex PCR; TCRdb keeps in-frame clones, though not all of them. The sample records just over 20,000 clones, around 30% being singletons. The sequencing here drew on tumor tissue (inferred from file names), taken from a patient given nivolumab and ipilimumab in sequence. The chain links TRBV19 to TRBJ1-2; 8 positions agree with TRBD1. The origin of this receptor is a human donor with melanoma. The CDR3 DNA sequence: TGTGCCAGTAGTTCAACAGGGGGAGCGACCATAGGTACCTTC. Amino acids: CASSSTGGATIGTF.